The T cell receptor (beta chain) described here comes from a study of blood T cell repertoires in COVID-19. Background on the study: Acute-phase and convalescent COVID-19 samples originated in the United States, Italy and Spain.

Repertoires were generated with immunoSEQ multiplex PCR, while TCRdb's copy carries only in-frame clones and drops some. Seen here are under 95,000 clones, just over 90% observed once, and the top ten hold 3.9%. V lost 7 bases to trimming and J lost 0 bases; unmatched junction nucleotides: 6. This CDR3 region has 14 residues. Germline V gives CDR1 SQVTM, CDR2 ANQGSEA. The specimen sequenced was peripheral blood. This TCR was recovered from a woman aged 45-65 years in a cohort sampled during active COVID-19. The J gene is TRBJ2-1, the V gene TRBV29-1; 7 bases fit TRBD2. The DNA for the CDR3 is TGCAGCGGAACGGGGGGTCGCTCCTACAATGAGCAGTTCTTC. This encodes CSGTGGRSYNEQFF.